The rows below give T cell receptor beta chains drawn from one sample of a study of PD-L1 blockade in urothelial cancer. Sequencing used immunoSEQ multiplex PCR; TCRdb keeps in-frame clones, though not all of them. The table has some 25,000 clones, approximately 84% seen once. This specimen was PBMCs, taken around atezolizumab (anti-PD-L1) treatment. These receptor sequences come from a man between 65 and 85 years old with urothelial cancer. The CDR3 runs from the conserved cysteine through the conserved F or W. D genes are given only for firm matches. Rows give clone size only sometimes, using once, few, many, or a class for an expanded clone.

v_call: TRBV9
d_call: -
clone_size: -
j_call: TRBJ2-7
cdr3_aa: CASSLPPQTSEQYF
cdr3_nt: TGTGCCAGCAGCCTTCCGCCGCAGACTAGCGAGCAGTACTTC

v_call: TRBV10-3
d_call: TRBD1
clone_size: -
j_call: TRBJ2-3
cdr3_aa: CAIIGDSDTQYF
cdr3_nt: TGTGCCATCATCGGGGACAGCGATACGCAGTATTTT

v_call: TRBV12-5
d_call: -
clone_size: -
j_call: TRBJ2-3
cdr3_aa: CASSYGTDTQYF
cdr3_nt: TGTGCTAGCTCCTACGGCACAGATACGCAGTATTTT

v_call: TRBV7-8
d_call: TRBD2
clone_size: -
j_call: TRBJ2-7
cdr3_aa: CASSSTTSGYEQYF
cdr3_nt: TGTGCCAGCAGCTCTACGACTAGCGGCTACGAGCAGTACTTC

v_call: TRBV11-1
d_call: -
clone_size: -
j_call: TRBJ2-7
cdr3_aa: CASSLYSLSYEQYF
cdr3_nt: TGTGCCAGCAGCTTATATTCCCTCTCCTACGAGCAGTACTTC

v_call: TRBV9
d_call: TRBD1
clone_size: -
j_call: TRBJ2-5
cdr3_aa: CASSRDSQETQYF
cdr3_nt: TGTGCCAGCTCCCGGGACAGTCAAGAGACCCAGTACTTC

v_call: TRBV10-3
d_call: TRBD1
clone_size: -
j_call: TRBJ2-7
cdr3_aa: CAISGGPGQGDHEQYF
cdr3_nt: TGTGCCATCAGCGGGGGCCCGGGACAGGGCGACCACGAGCAGTACTTC

v_call: TRBV28
d_call: TRBD1
clone_size: few
j_call: TRBJ2-1
cdr3_aa: CASRGRTGDNEQFF
cdr3_nt: TGTGCCAGCAGAGGAAGGACAGGGGACAATGAGCAGTTCTTC

v_call: TRBV5-1
d_call: TRBD2
clone_size: -
j_call: TRBJ2-4
cdr3_aa: CASSTGTSGSWGKNIQYF
cdr3_nt: TGCGCCAGCAGCACCGGGACTAGCGGGAGTTGGGGCAAAAACATTCAGTACTTC

v_call: TRBV18
d_call: -
clone_size: -
j_call: TRBJ1-2
cdr3_aa: CASSPRAGHYGYTF
cdr3_nt: TGTGCCAGCTCCCCCAGAGCGGGCCACTATGGCTACACCTTC

v_call: TRBV6-4
d_call: TRBD2
clone_size: -
j_call: TRBJ2-1
cdr3_aa: CASSELTSGGNEQFF
cdr3_nt: TGTGCCAGCAGTGAGTTGACTAGCGGGGGCAATGAGCAGTTCTTC

v_call: TRBV28
d_call: TRBD1
clone_size: -
j_call: TRBJ1-5
cdr3_aa: CASSSAGGAYQPQHF
cdr3_nt: TGTGCCAGCAGTTCCGCAGGGGGCGCGTATCAGCCCCAGCATTTT

v_call: TRBV28
d_call: -
clone_size: -
j_call: TRBJ2-7
cdr3_aa: CASRDNVGGFYEQYF
cdr3_nt: TGTGCCAGCAGGGATAACGTGGGAGGTTTTTACGAGCAGTACTTC

v_call: TRBV7-9
d_call: -
clone_size: -
j_call: TRBJ1-2
cdr3_aa: CASSRPGGAIDGYTF
cdr3_nt: TGTGCCAGCAGCCGACCGGGGGGGGCGATCGATGGCTACACCTTC

v_call: TRBV28
d_call: TRBD2
clone_size: -
j_call: TRBJ2-5
cdr3_aa: CASSPGLAGGLETQYF
cdr3_nt: TGTGCCAGCAGTCCAGGACTAGCGGGAGGATTAGAGACCCAGTACTTC

v_call: TRBV6-1
d_call: -
clone_size: -
j_call: TRBJ2-5
cdr3_aa: CASSTRGRSETQYF
cdr3_nt: TGTGCCAGCAGTACCAGGGGTCGTTCTGAGACCCAGTACTTC

v_call: TRBV9
d_call: TRBD1
clone_size: -
j_call: TRBJ1-4
cdr3_aa: CASGPGAGTGGGEKLFF
cdr3_nt: TGTGCCAGCGGACCAGGTGCTGGGACAGGGGGGGGTGAAAAACTGTTTTTT

v_call: TRBV29-1
d_call: TRBD1
clone_size: -
j_call: TRBJ2-7
cdr3_aa: CSVTDRGHEQYF
cdr3_nt: TGCAGCGTCACCGACAGGGGGCACGAGCAGTACTTC

v_call: TRBV4-1
d_call: -
clone_size: -
j_call: TRBJ1-5
cdr3_aa: CASSQEPGREGPQHF
cdr3_nt: TGCGCCAGCAGCCAAGAACCCGGGAGAGAAGGGCCCCAGCATTTT

v_call: TRBV7-9
d_call: -
clone_size: -
j_call: TRBJ2-4
cdr3_aa: CASSHSTAKNIQYF
cdr3_nt: TGTGCCAGCAGCCATTCTACGGCCAAAAACATTCAGTACTTC

v_call: TRBV28
d_call: -
clone_size: -
j_call: TRBJ2-6
cdr3_aa: CASVISGANVLTF
cdr3_nt: TGTGCCAGCGTAATCTCTGGGGCCAACGTCCTGACTTTC

v_call: TRBV27
d_call: -
clone_size: -
j_call: TRBJ2-7
cdr3_aa: CASSSGLFYEQYF
cdr3_nt: TGTGCCAGCAGTTCCGGACTTTTCTACGAGCAGTACTTC

v_call: TRBV28
d_call: TRBD1
clone_size: once
j_call: TRBJ2-7
cdr3_aa: CASSSPQGGEQYF
cdr3_nt: TGTGCCAGCAGTTCTCCACAGGGGGGCGAGCAGTACTTC

v_call: TRBV6-1
d_call: TRBD1
clone_size: -
j_call: TRBJ1-1
cdr3_aa: CASSGDRGQSEAFF
cdr3_nt: TGTGCCAGCAGTGGAGACAGGGGGCAGAGTGAAGCTTTCTTT

v_call: TRBV5-1
d_call: TRBD1
clone_size: -
j_call: TRBJ2-5
cdr3_aa: CASSLRTGRGETQYF
cdr3_nt: TGCGCCAGCAGCTTGAGGACAGGAAGAGGGGAGACCCAGTACTTC

v_call: TRBV28
d_call: TRBD2
clone_size: -
j_call: TRBJ2-1
cdr3_aa: CASRTTGGYNEQFF
cdr3_nt: TGTGCCAGCAGAACTACCGGGGGGTACAATGAGCAGTTCTTC

v_call: TRBV5-5
d_call: TRBD1
clone_size: -
j_call: TRBJ2-3
cdr3_aa: CASSSTGQTYTDTQYF
cdr3_nt: TGTGCCAGCAGCTCAACGGGACAGACCTACACAGATACGCAGTATTTT

v_call: TRBV4-2
d_call: TRBD1
clone_size: -
j_call: TRBJ2-7
cdr3_aa: CASSRGTASYEQYF
cdr3_nt: TGTGCCAGCAGCCGAGGGACAGCTTCGTACGAGCAGTACTTC

v_call: TRBV10-2
d_call: TRBD2
clone_size: -
j_call: TRBJ2-3
cdr3_aa: CASTPGGDTQYF
cdr3_nt: TGCGCCAGCACGCCCGGGGGGGATACGCAGTATTTT

v_call: TRBV6-5
d_call: -
clone_size: -
j_call: TRBJ1-3
cdr3_aa: CASSYGDTIYF
cdr3_nt: TGTGCCAGCAGTTACGGAGACACCATATATTTT

v_call: TRBV28
d_call: -
clone_size: few
j_call: TRBJ1-2
cdr3_aa: CASSPQAWGYTF
cdr3_nt: TGTGCCAGCAGTCCCCAGGCCTGGGGCTACACCTTC

v_call: TRBV4-1
d_call: -
clone_size: once
j_call: TRBJ2-2
cdr3_aa: CASSQVYRQAGELFF
cdr3_nt: TGCGCCAGCAGCCAAGTGTACAGGCAAGCTGGGGAGCTGTTTTTT

v_call: TRBV7-9
d_call: TRBD2
clone_size: -
j_call: TRBJ2-5
cdr3_aa: CASSLATSVPQETQYF
cdr3_nt: TGTGCCAGCAGCTTGGCGACTAGCGTGCCACAAGAGACCCAGTACTTC

v_call: TRBV5-1
d_call: TRBD1
clone_size: -
j_call: TRBJ1-4
cdr3_aa: CASSLAVTGGNEKLFF
cdr3_nt: TGCGCCAGCAGCTTGGCCGTAACAGGGGGAAATGAAAAACTGTTTTTT

v_call: TRBV5-1
d_call: TRBD1
clone_size: -
j_call: TRBJ2-7
cdr3_aa: CASSFSQGAREQYF
cdr3_nt: TGCGCCAGCAGCTTCTCACAGGGGGCGCGGGAGCAGTACTTC

v_call: TRBV4-1
d_call: -
clone_size: -
j_call: TRBJ1-2
cdr3_aa: CASSQDEGVGFKSYTF
cdr3_nt: TGCGCCAGCAGCCAAGATGAAGGGGTAGGGTTTAAGAGCTACACCTTC

v_call: TRBV6-1
d_call: -
clone_size: few
j_call: TRBJ1-1
cdr3_aa: CASSARGTSNTEAFF
cdr3_nt: TGTGCCAGCAGCGCGCGGGGGACATCGAACACTGAAGCTTTCTTT

v_call: TRBV19
d_call: -
clone_size: few
j_call: TRBJ1-5
cdr3_aa: CASSIQSGSRNNQPQHF
cdr3_nt: TGTGCCAGTAGTATACAGAGCGGGTCCCGCAACAATCAGCCCCAGCATTTT

v_call: TRBV9
d_call: -
clone_size: -
j_call: TRBJ2-2
cdr3_aa: CASSERRSGVNTGELFF
cdr3_nt: TGTGCCAGCAGCGAGAGGAGGTCAGGGGTAAACACCGGGGAGCTGTTTTTT

v_call: TRBV11-2
d_call: TRBD1
clone_size: -
j_call: TRBJ2-7
cdr3_aa: CASSSTGGSYEQYF
cdr3_nt: TGTGCCAGCAGCTCGACAGGGGGCTCATACGAGCAGTACTTC

v_call: TRBV28
d_call: -
clone_size: -
j_call: TRBJ1-3
cdr3_aa: CASIRQGGDTIYF
cdr3_nt: TGTGCCAGCATCAGGCAGGGAGGAGACACCATATATTTT